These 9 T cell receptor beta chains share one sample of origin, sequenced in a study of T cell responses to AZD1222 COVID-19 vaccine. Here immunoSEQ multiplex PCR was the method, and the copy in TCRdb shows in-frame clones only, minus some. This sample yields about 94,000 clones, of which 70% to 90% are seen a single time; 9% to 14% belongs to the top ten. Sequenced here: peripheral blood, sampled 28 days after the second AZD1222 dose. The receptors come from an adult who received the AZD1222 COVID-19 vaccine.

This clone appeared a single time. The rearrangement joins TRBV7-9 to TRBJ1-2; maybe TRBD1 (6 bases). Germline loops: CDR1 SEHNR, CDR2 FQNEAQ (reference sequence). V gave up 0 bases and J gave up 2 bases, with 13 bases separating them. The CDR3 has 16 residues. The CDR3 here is CASSLAGAGANYGYTF. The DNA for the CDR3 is TGTGCCAGCAGCTTAGCTGGGGCAGGGGCCAACTATGGCTACACCTTC. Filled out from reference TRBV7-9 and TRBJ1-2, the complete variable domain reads DTGVSQNPRHKITKRGQNVTFRCDPISEHNRLYWYRQTLGQGPEFLTYFQNEAQLEKSRLLSDRFSAERPKGSFSTLEIQRTEQGDSAMYLCASSLAGAGANYGYTFGSGTRLTVV.

The CDR3 DNA reads as TGTGCCAGCAGCTCAAGGGCGGGAGATACCTCCAGGACCCAGTACTTC. It yields the protein CASSSRAGDTSRTQYF. The rearrangement uses TRBV5-4 and TRBJ2-5; 7 nucleotides line up with TRBD2. CDR1 and CDR2 from the germline V gene are SGHNT and YYREEE (reference sequence). The ends lost 3 bases at V and 7 bases at J; junction bases unmatched: 15. The CDR3 covers 16 residues.

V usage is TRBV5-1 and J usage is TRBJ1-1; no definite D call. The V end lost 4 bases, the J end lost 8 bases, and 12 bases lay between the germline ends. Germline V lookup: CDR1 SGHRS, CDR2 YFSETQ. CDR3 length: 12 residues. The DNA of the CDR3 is TGCGCCAGCAGCGCTGGGATGGACGAAGCTTTCTTT. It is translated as CASSAGMDEAFF.

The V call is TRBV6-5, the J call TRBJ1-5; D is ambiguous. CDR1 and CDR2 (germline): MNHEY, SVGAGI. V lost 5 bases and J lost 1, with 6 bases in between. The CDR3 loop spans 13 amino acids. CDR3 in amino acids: CASSRGSNQPQHF. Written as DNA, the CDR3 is TGTGCCAGCAGTCGGGGAAGCAATCAGCCCCAGCATTTT.

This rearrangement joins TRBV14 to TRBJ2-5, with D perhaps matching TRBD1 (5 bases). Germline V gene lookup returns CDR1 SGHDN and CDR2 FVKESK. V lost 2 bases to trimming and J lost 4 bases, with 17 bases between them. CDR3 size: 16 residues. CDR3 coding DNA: TGTGCCAGCAGCCAAATGCCAGGGTCCCGCCCAGAGACCCAGTACTTC. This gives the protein CASSQMPGSRPETQYF.

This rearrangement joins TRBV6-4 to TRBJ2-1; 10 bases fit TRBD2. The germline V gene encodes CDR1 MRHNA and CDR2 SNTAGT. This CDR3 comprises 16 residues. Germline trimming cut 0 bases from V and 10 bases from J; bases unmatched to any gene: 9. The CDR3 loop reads CASSDSEASGSREQFF. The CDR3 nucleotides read TGTGCCAGCAGTGACTCTGAGGCTAGCGGGAGTCGGGAGCAGTTCTTC.

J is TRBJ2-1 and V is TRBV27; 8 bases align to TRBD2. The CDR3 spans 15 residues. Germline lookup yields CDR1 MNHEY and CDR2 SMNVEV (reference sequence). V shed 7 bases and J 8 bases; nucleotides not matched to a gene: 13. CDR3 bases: TGTGCCAGCACCCCTTCAGCGGGAGTTTGGGATGAGCAGTTCTTC. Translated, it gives CASTPSAGVWDEQFF.

CDR3 DNA sequence: TGTGCCACCAGTGACCCTGGACATCAGATGGGCGGGGAGCTGTTTTTT. Its protein product is CATSDPGHQMGGELFF. The V call is TRBV24-1, the J call TRBJ2-2, with D possibly being TRBD1 (5 bases). The CDR3 runs to 16 residues. V was shortened by 4 bases and J by 7 bases, with 18 bases between the two germline ends. Germline assignment: CDR1 KGHDR and CDR2 SFDVKD.

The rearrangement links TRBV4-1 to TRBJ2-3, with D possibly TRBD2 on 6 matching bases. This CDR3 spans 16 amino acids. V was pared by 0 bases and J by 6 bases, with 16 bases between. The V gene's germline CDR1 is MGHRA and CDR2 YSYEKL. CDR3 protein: CASSQDKLWGVDTQYF. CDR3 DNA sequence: TGCGCCAGCAGCCAAGATAAGCTCTGGGGGGTCGATACGCAGTATTTT.